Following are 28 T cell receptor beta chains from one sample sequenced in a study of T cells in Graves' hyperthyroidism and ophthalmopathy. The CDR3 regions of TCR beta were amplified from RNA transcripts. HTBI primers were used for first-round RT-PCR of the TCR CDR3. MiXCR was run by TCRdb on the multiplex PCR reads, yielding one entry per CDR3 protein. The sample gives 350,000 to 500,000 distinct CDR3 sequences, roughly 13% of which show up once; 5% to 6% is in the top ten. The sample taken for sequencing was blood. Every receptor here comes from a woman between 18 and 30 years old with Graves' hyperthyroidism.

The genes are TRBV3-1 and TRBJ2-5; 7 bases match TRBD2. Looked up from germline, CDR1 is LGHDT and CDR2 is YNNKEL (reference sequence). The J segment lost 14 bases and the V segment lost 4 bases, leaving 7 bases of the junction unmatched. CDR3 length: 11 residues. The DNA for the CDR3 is TGTGCCAGCAGCCGCGGACTAGATAAATACTTC. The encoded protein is CASSRGLDKYF.

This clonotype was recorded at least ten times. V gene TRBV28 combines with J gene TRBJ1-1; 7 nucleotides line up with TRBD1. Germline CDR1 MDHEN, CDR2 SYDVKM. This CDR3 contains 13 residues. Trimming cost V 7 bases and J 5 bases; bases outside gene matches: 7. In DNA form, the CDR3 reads TGTGCCAGCACCCCGACAGGGTGGACTGAAGCTTTCTTT. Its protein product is CASTPTGWTEAFF.

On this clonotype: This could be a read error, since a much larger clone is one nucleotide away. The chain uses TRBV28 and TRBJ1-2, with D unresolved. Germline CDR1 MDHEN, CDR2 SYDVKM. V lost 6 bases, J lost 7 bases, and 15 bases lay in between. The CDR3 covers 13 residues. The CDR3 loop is CASRRLDKGGYTF. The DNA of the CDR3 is TGTGCCAGCAGGAGGTTAGATAAAGGTGGCTACACCTTC.

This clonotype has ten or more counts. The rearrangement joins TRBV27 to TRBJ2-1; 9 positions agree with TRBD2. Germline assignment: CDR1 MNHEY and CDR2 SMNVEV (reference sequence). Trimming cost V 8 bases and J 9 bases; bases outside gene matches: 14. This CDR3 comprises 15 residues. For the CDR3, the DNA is TGTGCCAGCGTCAGGACCGGGACTAGCCCAAGTGAGCAGTTCTTC. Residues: CASVRTGTSPSEQFF.

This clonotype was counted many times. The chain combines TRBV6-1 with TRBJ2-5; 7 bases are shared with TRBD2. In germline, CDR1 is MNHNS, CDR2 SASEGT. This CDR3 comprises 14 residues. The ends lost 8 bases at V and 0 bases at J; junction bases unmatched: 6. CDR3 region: CASGGERYQETQYF. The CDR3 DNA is TGTGCCAGCGGGGGGGAACGTTACCAAGAGACCCAGTACTTC.

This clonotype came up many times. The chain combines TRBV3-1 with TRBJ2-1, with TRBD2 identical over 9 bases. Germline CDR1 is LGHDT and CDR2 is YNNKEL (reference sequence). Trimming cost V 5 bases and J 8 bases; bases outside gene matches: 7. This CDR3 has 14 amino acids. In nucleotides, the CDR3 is TGTGCCAGCAGCTCACTAGCGGGTCTCGATGAGCAGTTCTTC. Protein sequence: CASSSLAGLDEQFF.

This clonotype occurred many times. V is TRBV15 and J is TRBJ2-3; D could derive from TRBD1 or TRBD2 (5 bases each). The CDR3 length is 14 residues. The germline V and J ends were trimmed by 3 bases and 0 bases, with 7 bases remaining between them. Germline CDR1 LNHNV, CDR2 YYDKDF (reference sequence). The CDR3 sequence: CATSSRDSTDTQYF. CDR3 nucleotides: TGTGCCACCAGCAGCCGGGACAGCACAGATACGCAGTATTTT.

CDR3 sequence reads: CARGRTGELFF. For the CDR3, the DNA is TGTGCCAGGGGACGGACCGGGGAGCTGTTTTTT. The V and J genes are TRBV2 and TRBJ2-2, with D perhaps given as TRBD1 or TRBD2 (5 bases each). Germline assignment: CDR1 SNHLY and CDR2 FYNNEI. Trimming left V 9 bases short and J 5 bases short, with 7 bases between. The CDR3 length is 11 residues.

DNA for the CDR3: TGTGCCAGCAGCTTGGGATTATTCGGGGATTCACCCCTCCACTTT. It translates to CASSLGLFGDSPLHF. J is TRBJ1-6 and V is TRBV5-6; D unclear. The V end lost 0 bases, the J end lost 8 bases, and 12 bases lay between the germline ends. Germline lookup yields CDR1 SGHDT and CDR2 YYEEEE. CDR3 length: 15 amino acids.

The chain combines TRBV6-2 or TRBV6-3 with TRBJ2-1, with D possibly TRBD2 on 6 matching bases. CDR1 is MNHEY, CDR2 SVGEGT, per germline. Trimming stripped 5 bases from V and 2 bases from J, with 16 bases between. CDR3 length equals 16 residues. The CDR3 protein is CASSGRGMGPYNEQFF. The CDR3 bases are TGTGCCAGCAGTGGTCGGGGGATGGGCCCCTACAATGAGCAGTTCTTC.

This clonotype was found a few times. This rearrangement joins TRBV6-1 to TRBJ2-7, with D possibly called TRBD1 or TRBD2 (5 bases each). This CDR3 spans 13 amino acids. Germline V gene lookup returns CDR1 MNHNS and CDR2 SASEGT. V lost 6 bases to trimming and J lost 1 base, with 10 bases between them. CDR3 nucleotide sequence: TGTGCCAGCAGGGTGAGGGGTTCCTACGAGCAGTACTTC. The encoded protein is CASRVRGSYEQYF.

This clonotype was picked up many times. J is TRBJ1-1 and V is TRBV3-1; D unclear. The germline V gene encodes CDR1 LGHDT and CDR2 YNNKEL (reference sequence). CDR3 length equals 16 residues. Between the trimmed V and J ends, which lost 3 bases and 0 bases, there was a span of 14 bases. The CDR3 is CASSHSGVIMNTEAFF. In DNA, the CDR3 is TGTGCCAGCAGCCATTCCGGGGTTATTATGAACACTGAAGCTTTCTTT. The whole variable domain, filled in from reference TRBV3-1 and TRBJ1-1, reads DTAVSQTPKYLVTQMGNDKSIKCEQNLGHDTMYWYKQDSKKFLKIMFSYNNKELIINETVPNRFSPKSPDKAHLNLHINSLELGDSAVYFCASSHSGVIMNTEAFFGQGTRLTVV.

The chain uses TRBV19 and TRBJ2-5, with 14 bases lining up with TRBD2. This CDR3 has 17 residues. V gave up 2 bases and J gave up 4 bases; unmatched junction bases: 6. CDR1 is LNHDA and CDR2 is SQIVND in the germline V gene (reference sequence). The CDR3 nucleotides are TGTGCCAGTAGTATATACCCGGGACTAGCGGGAGTAGAGACCCAGTACTTC. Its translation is CASSIYPGLAGVETQYF.

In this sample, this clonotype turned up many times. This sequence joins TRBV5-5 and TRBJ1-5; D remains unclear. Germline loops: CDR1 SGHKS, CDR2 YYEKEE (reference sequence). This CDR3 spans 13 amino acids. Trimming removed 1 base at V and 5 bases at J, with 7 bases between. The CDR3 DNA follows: TGTGCCAGCAGCTTGAGCAGCTATCAGCCCCAGCATTTT. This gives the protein CASSLSSYQPQHF.

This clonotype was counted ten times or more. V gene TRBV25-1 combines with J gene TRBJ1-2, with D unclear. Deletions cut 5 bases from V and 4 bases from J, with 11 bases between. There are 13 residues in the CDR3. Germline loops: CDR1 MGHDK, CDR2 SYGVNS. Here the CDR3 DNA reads TGTGCCAGCAGTTCAGGCAGGTTCTATGGCTACACCTTC. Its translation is CASSSGRFYGYTF.

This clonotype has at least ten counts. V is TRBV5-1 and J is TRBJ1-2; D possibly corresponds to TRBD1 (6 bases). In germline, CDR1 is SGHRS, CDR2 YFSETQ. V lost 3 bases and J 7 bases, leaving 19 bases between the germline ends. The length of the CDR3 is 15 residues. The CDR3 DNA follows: TGCGCCAGCAGCTCGAGTTCGGCAGGGGAGAGTGGCTACACCTTC. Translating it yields CASSSSSAGESGYTF.

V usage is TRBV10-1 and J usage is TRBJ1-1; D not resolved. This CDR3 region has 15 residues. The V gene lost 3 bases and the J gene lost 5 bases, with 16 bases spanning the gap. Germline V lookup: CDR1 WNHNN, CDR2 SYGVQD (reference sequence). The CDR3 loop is CASSEATIGGTEAFF. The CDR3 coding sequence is TGCGCCAGCAGTGAAGCAACGATAGGAGGTACTGAAGCTTTCTTT.

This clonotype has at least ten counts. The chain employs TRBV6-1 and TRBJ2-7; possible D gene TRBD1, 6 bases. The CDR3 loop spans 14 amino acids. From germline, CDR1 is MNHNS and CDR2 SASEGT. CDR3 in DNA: TGTGTCATCTCACTTTACAGGGATGCCTACGAGCAGTACTTC. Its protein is CVISLYRDAYEQYF.

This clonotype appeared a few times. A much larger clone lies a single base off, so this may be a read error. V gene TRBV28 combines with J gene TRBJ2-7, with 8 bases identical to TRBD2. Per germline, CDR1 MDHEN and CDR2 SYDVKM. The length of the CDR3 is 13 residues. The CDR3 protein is CAGSPGLAGEQYF. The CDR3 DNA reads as TGTGCCGGCAGTCCAGGACTAGCCGGCGAGCAGTACTTC.

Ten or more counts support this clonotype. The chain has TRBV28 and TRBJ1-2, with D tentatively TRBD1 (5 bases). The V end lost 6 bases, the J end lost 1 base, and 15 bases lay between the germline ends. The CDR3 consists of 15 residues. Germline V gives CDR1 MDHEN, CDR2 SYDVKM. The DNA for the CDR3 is TGTGCCAGCAGCCCCGGGACGGTTATTAACTATGGCTACACCTTC. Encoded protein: CASSPGTVINYGYTF.

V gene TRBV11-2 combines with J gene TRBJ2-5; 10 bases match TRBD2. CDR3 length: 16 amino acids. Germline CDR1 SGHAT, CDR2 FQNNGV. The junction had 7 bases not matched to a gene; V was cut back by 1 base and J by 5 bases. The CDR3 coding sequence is TGTGCCAGCAGCTTAGGAGCTAGCGGGAGTGTTGAGACCCAGTACTTC. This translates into CASSLGASGSVETQYF.

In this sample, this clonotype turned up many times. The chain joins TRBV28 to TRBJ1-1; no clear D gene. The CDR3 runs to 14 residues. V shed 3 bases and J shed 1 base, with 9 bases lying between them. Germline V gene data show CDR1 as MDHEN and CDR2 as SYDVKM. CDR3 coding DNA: TGTGCCAGCAGTTTCCTACAGAGGAACACTGAAGCTTTCTTT. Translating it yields CASSFLQRNTEAFF.

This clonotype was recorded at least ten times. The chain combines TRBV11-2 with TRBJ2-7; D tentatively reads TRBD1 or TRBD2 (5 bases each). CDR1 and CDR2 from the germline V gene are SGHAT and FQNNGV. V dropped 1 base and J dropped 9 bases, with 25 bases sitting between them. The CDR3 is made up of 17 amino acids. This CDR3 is CASSLGPGREVRFRQYF. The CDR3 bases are TGTGCCAGCAGCTTAGGCCCGGGACGGGAAGTACGATTTCGGCAGTACTTC.

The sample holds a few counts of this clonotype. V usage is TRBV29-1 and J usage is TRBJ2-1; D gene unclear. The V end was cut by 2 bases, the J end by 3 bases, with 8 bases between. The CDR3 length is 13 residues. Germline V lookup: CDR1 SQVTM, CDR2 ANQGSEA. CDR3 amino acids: CSVERAGYNEQFF. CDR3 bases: TGCAGCGTTGAAAGGGCTGGCTACAATGAGCAGTTCTTC.

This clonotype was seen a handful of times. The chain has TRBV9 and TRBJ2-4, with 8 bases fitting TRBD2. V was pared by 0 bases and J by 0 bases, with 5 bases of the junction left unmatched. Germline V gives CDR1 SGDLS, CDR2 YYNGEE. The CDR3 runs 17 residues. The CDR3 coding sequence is TGTGCCAGCAGCGTAGATCGGGGGGGGGGAGCCAAAAACATTCAGTACTTC. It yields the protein CASSVDRGGGAKNIQYF.

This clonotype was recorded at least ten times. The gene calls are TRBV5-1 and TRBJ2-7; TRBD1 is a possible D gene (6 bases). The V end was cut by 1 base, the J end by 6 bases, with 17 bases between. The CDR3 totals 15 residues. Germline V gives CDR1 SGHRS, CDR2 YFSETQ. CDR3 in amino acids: CASSLKWQGSPEQYF. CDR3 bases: TGCGCCAGCAGCTTGAAGTGGCAGGGGAGTCCCGAGCAGTACTTC.

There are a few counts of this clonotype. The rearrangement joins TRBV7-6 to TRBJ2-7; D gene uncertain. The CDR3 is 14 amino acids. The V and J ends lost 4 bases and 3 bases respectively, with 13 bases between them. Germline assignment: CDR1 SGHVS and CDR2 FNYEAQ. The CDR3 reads CASSSLLGGYEQYF. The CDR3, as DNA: TGTGCCAGCAGCTCCCTCTTGGGCGGCTACGAGCAGTACTTC.

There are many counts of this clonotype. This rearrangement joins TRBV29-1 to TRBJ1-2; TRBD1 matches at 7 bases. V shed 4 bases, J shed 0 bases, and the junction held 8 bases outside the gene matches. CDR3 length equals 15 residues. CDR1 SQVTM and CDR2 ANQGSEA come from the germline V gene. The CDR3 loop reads CSVAGQPFSNYGYTF. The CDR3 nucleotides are TGCAGCGTTGCGGGACAGCCCTTTTCTAACTATGGCTACACCTTC.